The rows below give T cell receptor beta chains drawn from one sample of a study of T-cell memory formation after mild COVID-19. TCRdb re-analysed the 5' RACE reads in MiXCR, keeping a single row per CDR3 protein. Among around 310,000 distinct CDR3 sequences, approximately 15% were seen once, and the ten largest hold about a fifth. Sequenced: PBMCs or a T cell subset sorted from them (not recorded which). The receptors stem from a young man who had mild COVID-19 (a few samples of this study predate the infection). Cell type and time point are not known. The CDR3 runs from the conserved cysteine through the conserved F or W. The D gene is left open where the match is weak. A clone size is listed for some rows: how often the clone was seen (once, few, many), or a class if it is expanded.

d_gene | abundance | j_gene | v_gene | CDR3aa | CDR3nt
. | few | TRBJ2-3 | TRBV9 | CASSGTRSTDTQYF | TGTGCCAGCAGCGGGACTCGCAGCACAGATACGCAGTATTTT
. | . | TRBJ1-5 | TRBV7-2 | CASSFGGAGNQPQHF | TGTGCCAGCAGCTTCGGAGGGGCGGGCAATCAGCCCCAGCATTTT
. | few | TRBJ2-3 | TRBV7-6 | CASSLAIPQVARTDTQYF | TGTGCCAGCAGCTTAGCTATCCCGCAGGTTGCCCGCACAGATACGCAGTATTTT
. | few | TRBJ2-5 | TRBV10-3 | CAISGGGETQYF | TGTGCCATCAGTGGAGGGGGAGAGACCCAGTACTTC
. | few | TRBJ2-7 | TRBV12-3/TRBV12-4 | CASSLTGSGEQYF | TGTGCCAGCAGTCTCACAGGGTCGGGCGAGCAGTACTTC
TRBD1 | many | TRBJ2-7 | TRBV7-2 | CASSLVGQGQYEQYF | TGTGCCAGCAGCTTAGTTGGACAGGGGCAGTACGAGCAGTACTTC
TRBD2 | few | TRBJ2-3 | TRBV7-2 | CASSSRGGTDTQYF | TGTGCCAGCAGCTCCCGGGGGGGCACAGATACGCAGTATTTT
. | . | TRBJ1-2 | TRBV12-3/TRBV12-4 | CASSFRIYGYTF | TGTGCCAGCAGTTTCAGAATCTATGGCTACACCTTC
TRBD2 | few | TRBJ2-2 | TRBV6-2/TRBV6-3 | CASTLPGSGGRTGELFF | TGTGCCAGCACCCTCCCAGGAAGCGGGGGAAGGACCGGGGAGCTGTTTTTT
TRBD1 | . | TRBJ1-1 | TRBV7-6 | CASSFDRGGMATEAFF | TGTGCCAGCAGCTTCGACAGGGGTGGAATGGCCACTGAAGCTTTCTTT
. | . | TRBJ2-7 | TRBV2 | CASSRDTNEQYF | TGTGCCAGCAGCCGGGACACTAACGAGCAGTACTTC
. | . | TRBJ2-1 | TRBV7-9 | CASSPGTYNEQFF | TGTGCCAGCAGCCCCGGGACCTACAATGAGCAGTTCTTC
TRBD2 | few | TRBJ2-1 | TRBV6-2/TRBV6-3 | CASTSPTGTSGFEQFF | TGTGCCAGCACCTCCCCGACCGGGACTAGCGGTTTTGAGCAGTTCTTC
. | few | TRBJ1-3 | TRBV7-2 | CASSLTWGYGNTIYF | TGTGCCAGCAGCTTAACTTGGGGTTATGGAAACACCATATATTTT
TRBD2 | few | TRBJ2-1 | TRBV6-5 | CASSSGTRGYNEQFF | TGTGCCAGCAGCTCCGGGACTAGGGGTTACAATGAGCAGTTCTTC
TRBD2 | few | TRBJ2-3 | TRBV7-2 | CASSPRRGASPRTDTQYF | TGTGCCAGCAGCCCTCGGCGGGGGGCCTCGCCACGCACAGATACGCAGTATTTT
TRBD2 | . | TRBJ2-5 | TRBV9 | CASSVSQRSGVQETQYF | TGTGCCAGCAGCGTATCCCAGAGAAGCGGGGTACAAGAGACCCAGTACTTC
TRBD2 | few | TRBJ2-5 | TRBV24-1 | CATSETSGGRLIGETQYF | TGTGCCACCAGTGAGACATCCGGCGGGAGGTTGATTGGAGAGACCCAGTACTTC
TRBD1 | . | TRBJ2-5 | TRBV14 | CASSQDWGTGGSETQYF | TGTGCCAGCAGCCAAGATTGGGGGACAGGGGGCAGTGAGACCCAGTACTTC
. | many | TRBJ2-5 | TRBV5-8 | CASSLAAVQETQYF | TGTGCCAGCAGCTTGGCCGCGGTCCAAGAGACCCAGTACTTC
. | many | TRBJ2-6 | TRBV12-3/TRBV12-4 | CASRGSGANVLTF | TGTGCCAGCAGGGGTTCGGGGGCCAACGTCCTGACTTTC
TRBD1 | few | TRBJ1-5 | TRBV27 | CASSPGQGVVQPQHF | TGTGCCAGCAGCCCGGGACAGGGGGTCGTTCAGCCCCAGCATTTT
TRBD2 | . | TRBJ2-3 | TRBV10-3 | CAIRGLAGDTDTQYF | TGTGCCATCAGAGGACTAGCGGGGGACACAGATACGCAGTATTTT
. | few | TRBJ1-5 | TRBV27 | CASSSGPVGDSNQPQHF | TGTGCCAGCAGTTCAGGGCCAGTGGGGGATAGCAATCAGCCCCAGCATTTT
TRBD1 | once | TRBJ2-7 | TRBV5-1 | CASSLTGGAGYEQYF | TGCGCCAGCAGCTTGACAGGGGGCGCGGGCTACGAGCAGTACTTC
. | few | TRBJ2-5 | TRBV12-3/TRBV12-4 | CASSFVRGETQYF | TGTGCCAGCAGTTTTGTTAGAGGAGAGACCCAGTACTTC
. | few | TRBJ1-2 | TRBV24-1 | CATSGSGNNYGYTF | TGTGCCACCAGTGGTTCAGGGAACAACTATGGCTACACCTTC
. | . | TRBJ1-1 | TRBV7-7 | CASSLKGLNTEAFF | TGTGCTAGCAGCTTAAAGGGGCTGAACACTGAAGCTTTCTTT
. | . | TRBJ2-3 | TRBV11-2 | CASSPGEGFTDTQYF | TGTGCCAGCAGCCCCGGGGAAGGATTCACAGATACGCAGTATTTT
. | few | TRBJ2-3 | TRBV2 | CVAAGTDTQYF | TGTGTCGCAGCAGGGACAGATACGCAGTATTTT
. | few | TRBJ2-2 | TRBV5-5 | CASSLAGFSGELFF | TGTGCCAGCAGCTTGGCTGGGTTCTCCGGGGAGCTGTTTTTT
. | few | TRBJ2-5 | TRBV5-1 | CASSLLSPAAETQYF | TGCGCCAGCAGCTTGTTGTCTCCGGCCGCAGAGACCCAGTACTTC
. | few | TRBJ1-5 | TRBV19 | CASLKDRQGQPQHF | TGTGCCAGCCTAAAGGACAGACAAGGCCAGCCCCAGCATTTT
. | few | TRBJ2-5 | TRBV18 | CASSRLEASYQETQYF | TGTGCCAGCTCACGGCTAGAGGCCTCGTACCAAGAGACCCAGTACTTC
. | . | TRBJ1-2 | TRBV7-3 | CASSFRYRANGYTF | TGTGCCAGCAGCTTCCGCTACCGGGCGAATGGCTACACCTTC
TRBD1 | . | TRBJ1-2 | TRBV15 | CATSRGTGGSYGYTF | TGTGCCACCAGCAGGGGGACAGGGGGAAGCTATGGCTACACCTTC
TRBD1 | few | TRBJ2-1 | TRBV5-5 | CASSMEDRESGEQFF | TGTGCCAGCAGCATGGAGGACAGGGAATCGGGTGAGCAGTTCTTC